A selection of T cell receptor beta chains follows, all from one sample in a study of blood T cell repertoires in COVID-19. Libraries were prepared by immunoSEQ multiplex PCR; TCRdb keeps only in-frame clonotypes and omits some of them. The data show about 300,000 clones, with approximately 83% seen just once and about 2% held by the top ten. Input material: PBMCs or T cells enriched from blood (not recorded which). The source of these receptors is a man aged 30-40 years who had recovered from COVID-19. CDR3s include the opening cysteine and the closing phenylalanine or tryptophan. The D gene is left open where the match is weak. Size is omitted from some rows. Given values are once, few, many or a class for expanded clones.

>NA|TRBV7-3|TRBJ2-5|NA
TGTGCCAGCAGCTTATCCGGGTTCGGGGAGACCCAGTACTTC
CASSLSGFGETQYF
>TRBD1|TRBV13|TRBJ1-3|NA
TGTGCTCAGGGGACGACAGGGTCTGGAAACACCATATATTTT
CAQGTTGSGNTIYF
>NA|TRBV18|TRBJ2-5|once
TGTGCCAGCTCACCGGGGCAGGGGGAGACCCAGTACTTC
CASSPGQGETQYF
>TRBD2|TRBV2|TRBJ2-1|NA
TGTGCCAGCAGTGTCGGGACTAGCGGCCTCAGGGAGCAGTTCTTC
CASSVGTSGLREQFF
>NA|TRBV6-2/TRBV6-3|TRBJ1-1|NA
TGTGCCAGCAGTTACCCCTACACTGAAGCTTTCTTT
CASSYPYTEAFF
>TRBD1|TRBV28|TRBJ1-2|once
TGTGCCAGTCGAACAGGGGATCATGGCTACACCTTC
CASRTGDHGYTF
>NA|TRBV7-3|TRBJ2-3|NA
TGTGCCAGCAGCTTAGATTCCCAGGGGGGTACAGATACGCAGTATTTT
CASSLDSQGGTDTQYF
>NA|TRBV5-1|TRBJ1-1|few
TGCGCCAGCAGCTCCCGAGCCCGGAACACTGAAGCTTTCTTT
CASSSRARNTEAFF
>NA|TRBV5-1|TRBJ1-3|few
TGCGCCAGCAGCTTGGAGCCAGGGAGAAACACCATATATTTT
CASSLEPGRNTIYF
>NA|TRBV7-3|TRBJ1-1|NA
TGTGCCAGCAGCTTAAGCGGCGGGGGAGGGAAGAACACTGAAGCTTTCTTT
CASSLSGGGGKNTEAFF
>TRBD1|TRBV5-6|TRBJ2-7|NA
TGTGCCAGCAGCATAGCTACCAGGGACAGGGTTAGGTACGAGCAGTACTTC
CASSIATRDRVRYEQYF
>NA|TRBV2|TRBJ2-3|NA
TGTGCCAGCAGTGAGGTTGTTAGCGGAGGGGCGTATTTT
CASSEVVSGGAYF
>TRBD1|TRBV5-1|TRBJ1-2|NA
TGCGCCAGCAGCTTGGTCGAGGGGGCCGAGGGCTACACCTTC
CASSLVEGAEGYTF
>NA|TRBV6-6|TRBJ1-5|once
TGTGCCAGCAGACGGGATGCGCGGGGGGAGGCCCAGCATTTT
CASRRDARGEAQHF
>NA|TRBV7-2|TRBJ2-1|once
TGTGCCAGCAGCTTAGTGACAGGCAATGAGCAGTTCTTC
CASSLVTGNEQFF
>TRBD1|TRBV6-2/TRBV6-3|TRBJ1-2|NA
TGTGCCAGCAGTGCACAGGGGGCGCAATATGGCTACACCTTC
CASSAQGAQYGYTF
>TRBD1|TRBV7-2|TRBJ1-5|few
TGTGCCAGCAGCGAAACAGGGGATAGCAATCAGCCCCAGCATTTT
CASSETGDSNQPQHF
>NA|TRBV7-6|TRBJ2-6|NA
TGTGCCAGCAGCTTACCGGGATCTGGGGCCAACGTCCTGACTTTC
CASSLPGSGANVLTF
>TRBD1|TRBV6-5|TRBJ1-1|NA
TGTGCCAGCAGGTCGGACAGGGGGCCCACTGAAGCTTTCTTT
CASRSDRGPTEAFF
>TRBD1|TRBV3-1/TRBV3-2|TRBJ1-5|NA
TGTGCCAGCAGCCATGGGGACAGGCGAGGACAGCCCCAGCATTTT
CASSHGDRRGQPQHF